Sequencing of this T cell receptor (beta chain) was carried out in a study of T-cell memory formation after mild COVID-19. Study context: TCR clusters mostly belonged to single donors.

Germline trimming cut 3 bases from V and 2 bases from J; bases unmatched to any gene: 5. The germline V gene encodes CDR1 KGHSH and CDR2 LQKENI. CDR3 length equals 15 residues. In this sample, this clonotype turned up a few times. Antigen unknown. The authors produced TCR alpha and TCR beta cDNA libraries with sample barcodes and UMIs by 5'RACE using constant-segment primers. TCRdb redid the calling of the 5' RACE reads with MiXCR, one entry per CDR3 protein. The data contain 430,000 or so distinct CDR3 sequences, about 23% of them singletons. Overall study findings and caveats: Clones that shrank (day 15 to 85) were balanced CD4/CD8, whereas later expanders leaned CD4+. The study found contracting CD4+ clones mainly in CM and EM and contracting CD8+ clones in EMRA.

The receptor was isolated from an adult woman who had mild COVID-19 (a few samples of this study predate the infection). Cell type and time point are not known. The sequencing input was PBMCs or a T cell subset sorted from them (not recorded which). The chain couples TRBV18 to TRBJ2-5, with TRBD2 matching 8 bases. The CDR3 DNA sequence: TGTGCCAGCTCACCCCAGCGGGGGACTCAAGAGACCCAGTACTTC. Protein product: CASSPQRGTQETQYF.